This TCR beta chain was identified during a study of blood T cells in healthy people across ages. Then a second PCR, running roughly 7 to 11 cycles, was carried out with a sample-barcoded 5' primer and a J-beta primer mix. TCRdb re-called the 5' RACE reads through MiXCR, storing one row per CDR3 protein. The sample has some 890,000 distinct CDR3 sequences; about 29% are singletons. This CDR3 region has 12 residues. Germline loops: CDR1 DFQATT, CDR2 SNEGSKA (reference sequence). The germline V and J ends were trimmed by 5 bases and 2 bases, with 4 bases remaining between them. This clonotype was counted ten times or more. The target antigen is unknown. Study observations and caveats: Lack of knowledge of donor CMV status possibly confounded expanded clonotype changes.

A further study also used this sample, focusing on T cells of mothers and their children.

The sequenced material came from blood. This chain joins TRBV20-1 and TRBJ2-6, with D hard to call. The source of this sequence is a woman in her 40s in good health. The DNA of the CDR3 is TGCAGTGCTCGCACTGGGGCCAACGTCCTGACTTTC. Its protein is CSARTGANVLTF.